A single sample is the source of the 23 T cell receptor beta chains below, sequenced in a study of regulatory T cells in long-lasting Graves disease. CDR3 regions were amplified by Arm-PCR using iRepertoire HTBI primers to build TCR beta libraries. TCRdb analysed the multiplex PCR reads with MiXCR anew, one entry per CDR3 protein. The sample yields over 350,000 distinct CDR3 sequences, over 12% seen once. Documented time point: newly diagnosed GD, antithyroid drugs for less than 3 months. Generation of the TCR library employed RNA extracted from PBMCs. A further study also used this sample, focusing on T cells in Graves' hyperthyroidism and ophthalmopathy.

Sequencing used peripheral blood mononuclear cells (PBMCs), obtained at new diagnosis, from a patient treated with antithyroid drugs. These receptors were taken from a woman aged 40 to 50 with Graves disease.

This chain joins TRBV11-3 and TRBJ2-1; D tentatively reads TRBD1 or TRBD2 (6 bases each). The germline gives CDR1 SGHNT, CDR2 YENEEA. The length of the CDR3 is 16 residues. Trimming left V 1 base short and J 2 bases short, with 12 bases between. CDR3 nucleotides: TGTGCCAGCAGCTTAGGGGGGGCCCAGGCCTACAATGAGCAGTTCTTC. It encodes CASSLGGAQAYNEQFF.

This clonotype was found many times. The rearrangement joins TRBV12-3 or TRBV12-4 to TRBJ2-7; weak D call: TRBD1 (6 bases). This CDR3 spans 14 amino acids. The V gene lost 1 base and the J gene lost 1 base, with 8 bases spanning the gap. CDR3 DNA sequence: TGTGCCAGCAGTTTAGAACAGGGTTCCTACGAGCAGTACTTC. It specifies CASSLEQGSYEQYF.

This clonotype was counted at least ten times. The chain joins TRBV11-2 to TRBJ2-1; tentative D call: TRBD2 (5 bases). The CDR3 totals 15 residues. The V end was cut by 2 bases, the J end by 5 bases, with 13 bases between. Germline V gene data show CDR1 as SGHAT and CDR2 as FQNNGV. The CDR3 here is CASSLRSGTNNEQFF. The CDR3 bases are TGTGCCAGCAGCTTACGCAGCGGAACCAACAATGAGCAGTTCTTC.

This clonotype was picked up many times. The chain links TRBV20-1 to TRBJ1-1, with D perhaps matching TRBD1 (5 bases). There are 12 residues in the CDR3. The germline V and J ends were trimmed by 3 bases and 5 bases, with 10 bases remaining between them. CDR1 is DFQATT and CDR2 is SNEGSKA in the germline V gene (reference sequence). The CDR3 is CSARRQGTEAFF. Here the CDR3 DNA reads TGCAGTGCTAGGAGGCAGGGTACTGAAGCTTTCTTT.

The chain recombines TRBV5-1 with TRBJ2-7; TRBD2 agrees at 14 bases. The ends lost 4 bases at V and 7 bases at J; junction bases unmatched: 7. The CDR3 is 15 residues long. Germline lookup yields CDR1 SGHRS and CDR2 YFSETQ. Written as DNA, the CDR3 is TGCGCCAGCAGCGCGGGACTAGCGGGAGCTCGAGAGCAGTACTTC. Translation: CASSAGLAGAREQYF.

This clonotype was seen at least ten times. CDR3 amino acids: CASSYWTGAYEQYF. CDR3 coding DNA: TGTGCCAGCAGCTACTGGACAGGGGCCTACGAGCAGTACTTC. The rearrangement joins TRBV7-2 to TRBJ2-7, with 9 bases aligning to TRBD1. This CDR3 is 14 amino acids long. With 4 bases clipped from V and 2 bases from J, the junction kept 3 bases outside the gene matches. Germline V lookup: CDR1 SGHTA, CDR2 FQGNSA. Looking up the rest from reference TRBV7-2 and TRBJ2-7 gives the full variable domain: GAGVSQSPSNKVTEKGKDVELRCDPISGHTALYWYRQSLGQGLEFLIYFQGNSAPDKSGLPSDRFSAERTGGSVSTLTIQRTQQEDSAVYLCASSYWTGAYEQYFGPGTRLTVT.

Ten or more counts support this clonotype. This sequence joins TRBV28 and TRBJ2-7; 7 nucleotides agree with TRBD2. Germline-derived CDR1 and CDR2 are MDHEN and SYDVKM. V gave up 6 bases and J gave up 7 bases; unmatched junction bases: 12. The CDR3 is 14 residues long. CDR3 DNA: TGTGCCAGCAGCCGCGGGGGAGCGGCGGAGGAGCAGTACTTC. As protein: CASSRGGAAEEQYF.

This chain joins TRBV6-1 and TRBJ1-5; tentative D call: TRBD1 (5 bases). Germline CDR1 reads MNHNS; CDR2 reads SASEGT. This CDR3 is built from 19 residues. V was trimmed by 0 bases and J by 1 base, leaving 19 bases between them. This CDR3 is CASSEAPQVGGISNQPQHF. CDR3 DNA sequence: TGTGCCAGCAGTGAAGCTCCTCAGGTCGGGGGGATAAGCAATCAGCCCCAGCATTTT.

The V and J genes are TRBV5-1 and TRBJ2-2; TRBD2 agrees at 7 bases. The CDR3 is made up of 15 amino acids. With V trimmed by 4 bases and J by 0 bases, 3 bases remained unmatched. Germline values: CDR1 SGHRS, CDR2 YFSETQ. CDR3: CASSPAGPNTGELFF. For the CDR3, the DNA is TGCGCCAGCAGCCCAGCGGGACCGAACACCGGGGAGCTGTTTTTT.

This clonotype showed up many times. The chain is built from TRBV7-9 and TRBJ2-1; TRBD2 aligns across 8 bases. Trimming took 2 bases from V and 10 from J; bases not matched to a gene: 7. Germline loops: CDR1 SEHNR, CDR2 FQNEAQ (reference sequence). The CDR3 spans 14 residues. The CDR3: CASSLYSGEGEQFF. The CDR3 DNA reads TGTGCCAGCAGCTTATATAGCGGGGAAGGGGAGCAGTTCTTC.

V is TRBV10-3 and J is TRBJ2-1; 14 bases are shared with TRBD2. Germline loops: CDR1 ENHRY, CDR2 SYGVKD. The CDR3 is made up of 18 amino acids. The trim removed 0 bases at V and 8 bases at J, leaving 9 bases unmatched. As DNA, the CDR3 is TGTGCCATCAGTGAGTCAGCCGCCGGGACTAGCGGGAGCGATGAGCAGTTCTTC. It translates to CAISESAAGTSGSDEQFF.

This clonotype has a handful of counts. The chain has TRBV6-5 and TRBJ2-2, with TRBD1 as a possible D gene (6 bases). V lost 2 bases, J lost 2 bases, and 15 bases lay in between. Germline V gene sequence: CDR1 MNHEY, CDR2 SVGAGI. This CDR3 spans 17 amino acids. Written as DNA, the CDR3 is TGTGCCAGCAGTTACATTCGGACAGATTACAACACCGGGGAGCTGTTTTTT. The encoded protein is CASSYIRTDYNTGELFF.

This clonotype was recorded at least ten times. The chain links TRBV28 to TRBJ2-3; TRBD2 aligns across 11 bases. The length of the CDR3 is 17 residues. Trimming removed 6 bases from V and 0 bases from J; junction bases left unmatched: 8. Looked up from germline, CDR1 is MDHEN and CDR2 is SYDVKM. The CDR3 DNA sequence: TGTGCCAGCAGCCCCAGACTAGCGGGGTCCAGCACAGATACGCAGTATTTT. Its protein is CASSPRLAGSSTDTQYF.

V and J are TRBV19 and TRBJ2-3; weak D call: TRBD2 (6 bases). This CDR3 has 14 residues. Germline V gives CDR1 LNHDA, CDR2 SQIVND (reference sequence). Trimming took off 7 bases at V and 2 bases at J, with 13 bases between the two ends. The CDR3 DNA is TGTGCCAGTACGGCGGGAAGTGTCACAGATACGCAGTATTTT. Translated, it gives CASTAGSVTDTQYF.

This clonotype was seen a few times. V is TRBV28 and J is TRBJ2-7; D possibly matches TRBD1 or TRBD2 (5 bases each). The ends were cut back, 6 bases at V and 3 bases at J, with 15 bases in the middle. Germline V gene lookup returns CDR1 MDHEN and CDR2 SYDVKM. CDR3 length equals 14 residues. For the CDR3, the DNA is TGTGCCAGCAGCCACCGGGGCGGCCTCTACGAGCAGTACTTC. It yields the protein CASSHRGGLYEQYF.

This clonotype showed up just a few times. DNA for the CDR3: TGTGCCAGCAGCTTTTGGGACAGGGGGGGGAATGAGCAGTTCTTC. This translates into CASSFWDRGGNEQFF. The gene calls are TRBV7-2 and TRBJ2-1; TRBD1 matches at 11 bases. The trim removed 3 bases at V and 7 bases at J, leaving 5 bases unmatched. The CDR3 contains 15 residues. Germline-derived CDR1 and CDR2 are SGHTA and FQGNSA.

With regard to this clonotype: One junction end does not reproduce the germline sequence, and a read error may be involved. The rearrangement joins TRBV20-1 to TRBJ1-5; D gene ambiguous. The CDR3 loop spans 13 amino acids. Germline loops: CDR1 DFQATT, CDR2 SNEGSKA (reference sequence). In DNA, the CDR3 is TGCAATGCTGTGCGATATAGCAATCAGCCCCAGCATTTT. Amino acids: CNAVRYSNQPQHF.

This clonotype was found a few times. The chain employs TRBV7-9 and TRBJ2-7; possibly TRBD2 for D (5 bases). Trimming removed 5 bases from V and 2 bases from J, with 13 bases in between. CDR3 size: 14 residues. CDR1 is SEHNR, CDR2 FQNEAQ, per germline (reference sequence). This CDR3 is CASSLDSVPYEQYF. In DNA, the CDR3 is TGTGCCAGCAGCCTTGATAGCGTTCCCTACGAGCAGTACTTC. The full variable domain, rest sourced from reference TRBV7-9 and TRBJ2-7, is DTGVSQNPRHKITKRGQNVTFRCDPISEHNRLYWYRQTLGQGPEFLTYFQNEAQLEKSRLLSDRFSAERPKGSFSTLEIQRTEQGDSAMYLCASSLDSVPYEQYFGPGTRLTVT.

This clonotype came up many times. CDR3 DNA sequence: TGTGCCAGCAGCCCTGGTGTGATGCAGTTCTTC. As protein: CASSPGVMQFF. This chain joins TRBV12-3 or TRBV12-4 and TRBJ2-1; no firm D call. The CDR3 spans 11 residues. The V gene lost 6 bases and the J gene lost 12 bases, with 12 bases spanning the gap.

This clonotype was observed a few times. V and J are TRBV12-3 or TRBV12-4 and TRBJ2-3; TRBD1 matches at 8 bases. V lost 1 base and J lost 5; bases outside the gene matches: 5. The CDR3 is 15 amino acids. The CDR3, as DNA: TGTGCCAGCAGTTTAGACCAGGGGGCGGGAGATACGCAGTATTTT. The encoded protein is CASSLDQGAGDTQYF.

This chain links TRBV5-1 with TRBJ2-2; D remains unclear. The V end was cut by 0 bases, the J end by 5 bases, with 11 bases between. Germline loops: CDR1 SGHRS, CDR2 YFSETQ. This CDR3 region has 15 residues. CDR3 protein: CASSLGALSTGELFF. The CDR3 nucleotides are TGCGCCAGCAGCTTGGGCGCCCTTTCGACCGGGGAGCTGTTTTTT.

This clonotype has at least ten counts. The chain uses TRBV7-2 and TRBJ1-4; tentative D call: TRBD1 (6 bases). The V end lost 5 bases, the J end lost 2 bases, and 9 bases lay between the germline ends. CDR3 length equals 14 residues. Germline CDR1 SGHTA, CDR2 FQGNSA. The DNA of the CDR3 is TGTGCCAGCAGCAGGGACACCACTAATGAAAAACTGTTTTTT. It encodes CASSRDTTNEKLFF. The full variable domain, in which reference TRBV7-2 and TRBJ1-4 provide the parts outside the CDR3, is GAGVSQSPSNKVTEKGKDVELRCDPISGHTALYWYRQSLGQGLEFLIYFQGNSAPDKSGLPSDRFSAERTGGSVSTLTIQRTQQEDSAVYLCASSRDTTNEKLFFGSGTQLSVL.

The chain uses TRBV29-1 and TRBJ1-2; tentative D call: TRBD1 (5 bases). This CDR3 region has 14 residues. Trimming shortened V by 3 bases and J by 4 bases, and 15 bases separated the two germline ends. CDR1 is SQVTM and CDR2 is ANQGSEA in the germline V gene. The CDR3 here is CSVEDQGNSYGYTF. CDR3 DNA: TGCAGCGTTGAGGACCAGGGAAACTCCTATGGCTACACCTTC.